A selection of T cell receptor beta chains follows, all from one sample in a study of blood T cell repertoires in COVID-19. The method was immunoSEQ multiplex PCR; TCRdb's version includes in-frame clones alone and lacks a portion of them. The sample includes about 20,000 clones, roughly 89% of them seen just once. The sequencing sample was made of peripheral blood. All receptors derive from a human donor in a cohort sampled during active COVID-19. Each CDR3 is given with its conserved first and last residue. A D gene is named only where the DNA matches it firmly. Not all rows give a size; the values are once, few, many and, for expanded clones, a class.

cdr3_aa: CASSLGGLAHNEQFF; cdr3_nt: TGCGCCAGCAGCTTGGGGGGACTAGCGCACAATGAGCAGTTCTTC; clone_size: NA; v_call: TRBV5-1; d_call: TRBD2; j_call: TRBJ2-1
cdr3_aa: CASSFSGPTNYGYTF; cdr3_nt: TGTGCCAGCAGTTTTTCAGGGCCAACTAACTATGGCTACACCTTC; clone_size: NA; v_call: TRBV28; d_call: NA; j_call: TRBJ1-2
cdr3_aa: CASSPLPLLAGGGEQYF; cdr3_nt: TGTGCCAGCTCACCACTCCCCCTACTAGCGGGAGGAGGGGAGCAGTACTTC; clone_size: NA; v_call: TRBV18; d_call: TRBD2; j_call: TRBJ2-7
cdr3_aa: CASSAGTGGLGDTQYF; cdr3_nt: TGCGCCAGCTCGGCGGGAACGGGAGGGTTGGGAGATACGCAGTATTTT; clone_size: NA; v_call: TRBV10-2; d_call: TRBD2; j_call: TRBJ2-3
cdr3_aa: CASSPGQGGNEKLFF; cdr3_nt: TGTGCCAGCTCACCAGGACAGGGGGGGAATGAAAAACTGTTTTTT; clone_size: NA; v_call: TRBV18; d_call: TRBD1; j_call: TRBJ1-4
cdr3_aa: CASSRGGAGTDTQYF; cdr3_nt: TGCGCCAGCAGCCGCGGGGGGGCCGGCACAGATACGCAGTATTTT; clone_size: NA; v_call: TRBV5-1; d_call: TRBD2; j_call: TRBJ2-3
cdr3_aa: CASKGLAGNIQYF; cdr3_nt: TGTGCCAGCAAGGGACTAGCCGGCAACATTCAGTACTTC; clone_size: NA; v_call: TRBV27; d_call: TRBD2; j_call: TRBJ2-4
cdr3_aa: CASSEDRGSYNEQFF; cdr3_nt: TGTGCCAGCAGTGAAGACAGGGGCTCCTACAATGAGCAGTTCTTC; clone_size: NA; v_call: TRBV2; d_call: TRBD1; j_call: TRBJ2-1
cdr3_aa: CASSQELAGAKNIQYF; cdr3_nt: TGCGCCAGCAGCCAAGAGTTAGCGGGGGCCAAAAACATTCAGTACTTC; clone_size: once; v_call: TRBV4-1; d_call: TRBD2; j_call: TRBJ2-4
cdr3_aa: CASSGRVPPLNTEAFF; cdr3_nt: TGTGCCAGCAGCGGCAGGGTACCACCGCTGAACACTGAAGCTTTCTTT; clone_size: NA; v_call: TRBV2; d_call: NA; j_call: TRBJ1-1
cdr3_aa: CASSYSASGRSYEQYF; cdr3_nt: TGTGCCAGCAGTTACTCGGCTAGCGGGAGATCCTACGAGCAGTACTTC; clone_size: once; v_call: TRBV6-5; d_call: TRBD2; j_call: TRBJ2-7
cdr3_aa: CASSRALSSGAVDTQYF; cdr3_nt: TGTGCCAGCAGTCGCGCCCTTTCGAGCGGGGCCGTAGATACGCAGTATTTT; clone_size: NA; v_call: TRBV6-2/TRBV6-3; d_call: TRBD2; j_call: TRBJ2-3
cdr3_aa: CASSSTGDSGNTIYF; cdr3_nt: TGCGCCAGCAGCTCGACAGGAGATTCTGGAAACACCATATATTTT; clone_size: once; v_call: TRBV5-1; d_call: NA; j_call: TRBJ1-3
cdr3_aa: CSAATGGNIYF; cdr3_nt: TGCAGCGCGGCGACAGGGGGAAACATATATTTT; clone_size: NA; v_call: TRBV29-1; d_call: TRBD1; j_call: TRBJ1-3
cdr3_aa: CASSLGRTSGISSYNEQFF; cdr3_nt: TGTGCCAGCAGCTTAGGGCGGACTAGCGGGATTTCGTCCTACAATGAGCAGTTCTTC; clone_size: NA; v_call: TRBV11-2; d_call: TRBD2; j_call: TRBJ2-1
cdr3_aa: CATTRDSPVNTEAFF; cdr3_nt: TGTGCCACCACGAGGGACTCCCCTGTGAACACTGAAGCTTTCTTT; clone_size: NA; v_call: TRBV19; d_call: NA; j_call: TRBJ1-1
cdr3_aa: CASSKGQGAMYF; cdr3_nt: TGTGCCAGCAGCAAAGGTCAGGGGGCGATGTACTTC; clone_size: NA; v_call: TRBV3-1/TRBV3-2; d_call: TRBD1; j_call: TRBJ2-7
cdr3_aa: CASSSGNSRTDTQYF; cdr3_nt: TGTGCCAGCAGCTCCGGTAACTCGCGCACAGATACGCAGTATTTT; clone_size: once; v_call: TRBV7-8; d_call: NA; j_call: TRBJ2-3